Listed below are T cell receptor beta chains from one sample, sequenced in a study of beta chain features in type 1 diabetes. Using immunoSEQ multiplex PCR, the repertoire was profiled, and TCRdb retains in-frame clones only, with some absent. The sample carries 400,000 to 550,000 clones, about an eighth recorded once. The sample was naive CD4+ T cells from blood. The receptors here all came from a young woman in good health. CDR3s include the opening cysteine and the closing phenylalanine or tryptophan. A D gene is named only where the DNA matches it firmly. Clone size appears in some rows only: once, few, many, or a class for an expanded clone.

V: TRBV7-7
D: NA
size: NA
J: TRBJ2-1
CDR3: CASSYLGSGEQFF

V: TRBV6-1
D: NA
size: NA
J: TRBJ2-5
CDR3: CASRVADETYF

V: TRBV5-1
D: NA
size: NA
J: TRBJ2-2
CDR3: CASSLSPPSRSNTGELFF

V: TRBV4-2
D: NA
size: NA
J: TRBJ2-5
CDR3: CASSQVLGETQYF

V: TRBV7-9
D: NA
size: many
J: TRBJ1-1
CDR3: CASREEPGGRTEAFF

V: TRBV7-9
D: NA
size: few
J: TRBJ1-6
CDR3: CASSLGLDNSPLHF

V: TRBV5-6
D: NA
size: NA
J: TRBJ2-5
CDR3: CASSGGLLGRETQYF

V: TRBV29-1
D: NA
size: few
J: TRBJ1-1
CDR3: CSVEGSGTNTEAFF

V: TRBV15
D: NA
size: few
J: TRBJ2-1
CDR3: CATSRVRVSSYNEQFF

V: TRBV4-1
D: TRBD1
size: NA
J: TRBJ2-5
CDR3: CASSQVGGTRETQYF

V: TRBV12-5
D: NA
size: few
J: TRBJ1-5
CDR3: CASARQGSRNQPQHF

V: TRBV5-1
D: NA
size: NA
J: TRBJ2-3
CDR3: CASRLIPLAIPDTQYF

V: TRBV4-1
D: NA
size: few
J: TRBJ2-5
CDR3: CASSQGSQETQYF

V: TRBV4-1
D: NA
size: NA
J: TRBJ2-5
CDR3: CASSQPQETQYF

V: TRBV5-4
D: NA
size: NA
J: TRBJ1-1
CDR3: CASSLPGSGAEAFF

V: TRBV10-3
D: NA
size: NA
J: TRBJ2-1
CDR3: CAISEERGRWQFF

V: TRBV27
D: TRBD1
size: few
J: TRBJ1-1
CDR3: CASSLTRTGRGTEAFF

V: TRBV15
D: NA
size: few
J: TRBJ1-5
CDR3: CATAPQINQPQHF

V: TRBV9
D: NA
size: few
J: TRBJ1-2
CDR3: CASSLDGRPNYGYTF

V: TRBV30
D: NA
size: many
J: TRBJ1-2
CDR3: CAWIGVWDYGYTF

V: TRBV9
D: NA
size: NA
J: TRBJ1-2
CDR3: CASSVGVGDYGYTF

V: TRBV6-5
D: TRBD1
size: NA
J: TRBJ2-1
CDR3: CASSSGTGDNEQFF

V: TRBV7-2
D: TRBD2
size: few
J: TRBJ2-7
CDR3: CASSLLASGIYEQYF

V: TRBV10-3
D: TRBD2
size: NA
J: TRBJ2-7
CDR3: CAISTGLAGLYEQYF

V: TRBV27
D: TRBD1
size: once
J: TRBJ1-5
CDR3: CASWDRRNQPQHF

V: TRBV29-1
D: TRBD1
size: NA
J: TRBJ2-1
CDR3: CSVIRDSTYNEQFF

V: TRBV4-1
D: TRBD1
size: NA
J: TRBJ1-1
CDR3: CASSQGRGRGNTEAFF

V: TRBV27
D: NA
size: NA
J: TRBJ1-1
CDR3: CARKQAMNTEAFF

V: TRBV4-2
D: TRBD2
size: NA
J: TRBJ2-3
CDR3: CASSQELGGDTQYF

V: TRBV28
D: NA
size: few
J: TRBJ2-3
CDR3: CASTGASSTDTQYF

V: TRBV9
D: NA
size: few
J: TRBJ2-1
CDR3: CASSVEVTMGSYNEQFF

V: TRBV7-8
D: NA
size: few
J: TRBJ1-2
CDR3: CASSLAGTGGLYGYTF

V: TRBV29-1
D: TRBD2
size: NA
J: TRBJ2-5
CDR3: CSVGLAVTQETQYF

V: TRBV7-8
D: NA
size: NA
J: TRBJ1-3
CDR3: CASSFSGNTIYF

V: TRBV7-2
D: TRBD1
size: NA
J: TRBJ2-3
CDR3: CASTGDRGPDTQYF

V: TRBV5-4
D: NA
size: NA
J: TRBJ2-5
CDR3: CASSRPGQETQYF

V: TRBV11-1
D: TRBD2
size: few
J: TRBJ2-5
CDR3: CASSLWSASGLQETQYF

V: TRBV6-5
D: NA
size: NA
J: TRBJ1-3
CDR3: CASRLSGVSGNTIYF

V: TRBV7-9
D: TRBD2
size: NA
J: TRBJ2-7
CDR3: CASSFSGGYEQYF

V: TRBV7-8
D: NA
size: few
J: TRBJ2-1
CDR3: CASTITLDNEQFF

V: TRBV30
D: TRBD2
size: few
J: TRBJ2-3
CDR3: CAWSIGTSGSYDTQYF

V: TRBV9
D: NA
size: few
J: TRBJ2-2
CDR3: CASNRSPGELFF

V: TRBV29-1
D: NA
size: NA
J: TRBJ2-2
CDR3: CSVVGRAGELFF

V: TRBV10-3
D: NA
size: NA
J: TRBJ2-1
CDR3: CAISVGTLRPYNEQFF

V: TRBV10-3
D: NA
size: few
J: TRBJ2-3
CDR3: CALRTLGNNTQYF

V: TRBV5-1
D: TRBD1
size: few
J: TRBJ2-1
CDR3: CASSLRPGQGSNEQFF

V: TRBV28
D: NA
size: many
J: TRBJ2-4
CDR3: CASRPRAGFWGNIQYF

V: TRBV29-1
D: TRBD1
size: NA
J: TRBJ2-7
CDR3: CSVGTGGRIPYEQYF

V: TRBV18
D: NA
size: few
J: TRBJ2-4
CDR3: CASSPRPGENIQYF

V: TRBV20-1
D: NA
size: few
J: TRBJ1-1
CDR3: CSASRNTEAFF

V: TRBV7-3
D: TRBD2
size: NA
J: TRBJ2-1
CDR3: CASSATGTRTYNEQFF

V: TRBV18
D: NA
size: NA
J: TRBJ2-7
CDR3: CASSPPGRRNEQYF

V: TRBV4-1
D: NA
size: NA
J: TRBJ2-2
CDR3: CASSTRRTGTSITGELFF

V: TRBV11-1
D: TRBD2
size: few
J: TRBJ2-1
CDR3: CASSFGLAIYNEQFF

V: TRBV5-4
D: NA
size: NA
J: TRBJ2-1
CDR3: CASSLSERSNEQFF